Below, 24 T cell receptor beta chains from the same sample are listed, as sequenced in a study of cytomegalovirus exposure and HLA in healthy donors. Measured with immunoSEQ multiplex PCR; TCRdb has only the in-frame clones, and not every one. In the table there are under 250,000 clones, about 81% of which are singletons. Material for sequencing was PBMCs. Every receptor here comes from a woman aged 25 to 45 in good health and CMV-seronegative.

The V gene is TRBV6-1, the J gene TRBJ2-7, with TRBD2 identical over 14 bases. The J segment lost 0 bases and the V segment lost 1 base, leaving 5 bases of the junction unmatched. The germline V gene encodes CDR1 MNHNS and CDR2 SASEGT. There are 18 residues in the CDR3. The CDR3 nucleotides are TGTGCCAGCAGTGAAGAGGTGGGACTAGCGGGAGCCTCCTACGAGCAGTACTTC. It is translated as CASSEEVGLAGASYEQYF.

The chain has TRBV18 and TRBJ2-7; D is possibly TRBD1 (5 bases). The CDR3 covers 12 residues. The V end was cut by 3 bases, the J end by 3 bases, with 6 bases between. Germline CDR1 and CDR2: KGHSH and LQKENI. The CDR3 loop reads CASSPGRYEQYF. In DNA, the CDR3 is TGTGCCAGCTCACCGGGGCGCTACGAGCAGTACTTC.

This clone was detected a few times. This chain uses TRBV6-5 with TRBJ1-2, with TRBD1 as a possible D gene (5 bases). This CDR3 is 13 amino acids long. The V end lost 2 bases, the J end lost 2 bases, and 6 bases lay between the germline ends. In germline, CDR1 is MNHEY, CDR2 SVGAGI. In DNA, the CDR3 is TGTGCCAGCAGTTACGGGGCGAACTATGGCTACACCTTC. This codes for CASSYGANYGYTF.

This sequence joins TRBV5-1 and TRBJ1-5, with D possibly matching TRBD1 (6 bases). The V end lost 0 bases, the J end lost 6 bases, and 7 bases lay between the germline ends. The CDR3 length is 13 residues. CDR1 is SGHRS, CDR2 YFSETQ, per germline. As DNA, the CDR3 is TGCGCCAGCAGCTTGGAGGGGGTTCAGCCCCAGCATTTT. It yields the protein CASSLEGVQPQHF.

The chain uses TRBV27 and TRBJ2-7, with D hard to call. The CDR3 length is 13 residues. Trimming stripped 5 bases from V and 2 bases from J, with 10 bases between. Germline V gene data show CDR1 as MNHEY and CDR2 as SMNVEV (reference sequence). The CDR3 DNA sequence: TGTGCCAGCAGTATCGGTCTAACCTACGAGCAGTACTTC. As protein: CASSIGLTYEQYF.

V and J are TRBV13 and TRBJ1-1, with D perhaps matching TRBD1 (5 bases). Looked up from germline, CDR1 is PRHDT and CDR2 is FYEKMQ (reference sequence). With 1 base removed from V and 5 bases from J, the gap between germline ends came to 20 bases. The CDR3 is 17 amino acids. CDR3: CASSLVIHQGVGTEAFF. The CDR3 DNA reads TGTGCCAGCAGCTTAGTGATCCACCAGGGTGTCGGGACTGAAGCTTTCTTT.

This clone was observed a handful of times. The chain uses TRBV6-4 and TRBJ2-1, with D possibly matching TRBD1 (6 bases). Germline V gene sequence: CDR1 MRHNA, CDR2 SNTAGT. V was pared by 4 bases and J by 6 bases, with 16 bases between. The CDR3 is 15 residues long. The CDR3 loop reads CASSASDRRSNEQFF. Written as DNA, the CDR3 is TGTGCCAGCAGTGCCTCAGACAGGAGAAGCAATGAGCAGTTCTTC.

The chain uses TRBV18 and TRBJ1-1; a possible D gene is TRBD1 (5 bases). The CDR3 has 13 amino acids. Germline CDR1 and CDR2: KGHSH and LQKENI. Trimming left V 3 bases short and J 6 bases short, with 11 bases between. The CDR3 region has the DNA TGTGCCAGCTCACCGGGACTGCAATCTGAAGCTTTCTTT. Its protein is CASSPGLQSEAFF.

V usage is TRBV6-1 and J usage is TRBJ2-1; weak D call: TRBD2 (6 bases). The germline V gene has CDR1 MNHNS and CDR2 SASEGT. This CDR3 region has 14 residues. V was cut by 6 bases and J by 9 bases, with 18 bases left in between. CDR3 residues: CASRLPGLPPEQFF. The DNA of the CDR3 is TGTGCCAGCAGGCTCCCGGGACTCCCCCCTGAGCAGTTCTTC.

The chain carries TRBV30 and TRBJ2-3, with D hard to call. Per germline, CDR1 GTSNPN and CDR2 SVGIG (reference sequence). V was shortened by 8 bases and J by 6 bases, with 12 bases between the two germline ends. The CDR3 extends over 11 amino acids. The CDR3 bases are TGTGCCGGCGAGCAGGCCGATACGCAGTATTTT. Encoded protein: CAGEQADTQYF.

This chain connects TRBV4-1 to TRBJ2-5; 7 bases are shared with TRBD1. The CDR3 has 14 residues. CDR1 is MGHRA and CDR2 is YSYEKL in the germline V gene. V trimming: 0 bases; J trimming: 5 bases; junction bases outside the gene matches: 3. The CDR3 is CASSQDRGGETQYF. The CDR3 region has the DNA TGCGCCAGCAGCCAAGATCGAGGGGGCGAGACCCAGTACTTC.

The chain combines TRBV27 with TRBJ1-1; tentatively, D is TRBD1 (6 bases). Per germline, CDR1 MNHEY and CDR2 SMNVEV (reference sequence). V shed 2 bases and J shed 0 bases, with 10 bases lying between them. CDR3 size: 15 residues. The CDR3 reads CASSLGTFLNTEAFF. The DNA for the CDR3 is TGTGCCAGCAGTTTAGGGACATTCCTGAACACTGAAGCTTTCTTT.

This rearrangement joins TRBV29-1 to TRBJ1-4; D gene ambiguous. Trimming took 4 bases from V and 7 from J, leaving 10 bases between them. There are 12 residues in the CDR3. From germline, CDR1 is SQVTM and CDR2 ANQGSEA. The CDR3 DNA reads as TGCAGCGTTGGTAGGTCGGGTGAAAAACTGTTTTTT. As protein: CSVGRSGEKLFF.

This chain joins TRBV28 and TRBJ1-5; D gene ambiguous. Trimming shortened V by 5 bases and J by 1 base, and 12 bases separated the two germline ends. This CDR3 contains 15 residues. Germline V gene data show CDR1 as MDHEN and CDR2 as SYDVKM. CDR3 sequence reads: CASSALHGSNQPQHF. CDR3 in DNA: TGTGCCAGCAGTGCTCTACACGGGAGCAATCAGCCCCAGCATTTT.

V usage is TRBV11-3 and J usage is TRBJ2-7; TRBD2 agrees at 7 bases. This CDR3 spans 15 amino acids. With V trimmed by 4 bases and J by 1 base, 7 bases remained unmatched. Germline assignment: CDR1 SGHNT and CDR2 YENEEA. DNA for the CDR3: TGTGCCAGCAGCTCTGCCCGGGGGGTTTCCTACGAGCAGTACTTC. This translates into CASSSARGVSYEQYF. The full variable domain, its missing parts supplied by reference TRBV11-3 and TRBJ2-7, is EAGVVQSPRYKIIEKKQPVAFWCNPISGHNTLYWYLQNLGQGPELLIRYENEEAVDDSQLPKDRFSAERLKGVDSTLKIQPAELGDSAVYLCASSSARGVSYEQYFGPGTRLTVT.

CDR3 protein: CASSFGLTEAFF. The CDR3 DNA reads as TGTGCCAGCAGCTTCGGACTCACTGAAGCTTTCTTT. J is TRBJ1-1 and V is TRBV5-5, with unresolved D. Germline lookup yields CDR1 SGHKS and CDR2 YYEKEE (reference sequence). The CDR3 runs 12 residues. V was pared by 2 bases and J by 4 bases, with 6 bases between.

The V gene is TRBV2, the J gene TRBJ2-3; 7 bases match TRBD2. The CDR3 length is 14 residues. V shed 5 bases and J 0 bases; nucleotides not matched to a gene: 2. Germline V gene data show CDR1 as SNHLY and CDR2 as FYNNEI. CDR3: CASSRLASTDTQYF. The CDR3 DNA follows: TGTGCCAGCAGTAGACTAGCCAGCACAGATACGCAGTATTTT.

A few counts support this clone. The V gene is TRBV5-1, the J gene TRBJ1-4, with a tentative D call TRBD1 (6 bases). The CDR3 runs to 14 residues. Germline V gene data show CDR1 as SGHRS and CDR2 as YFSETQ. V was pared by 0 bases and J by 8 bases, with 11 bases between. The CDR3 reads CASSLDRVGEKLFF. CDR3 sequence (DNA): TGCGCCAGCAGCTTGGACAGGGTTGGGGAAAAACTGTTTTTT.

The chain links TRBV9 to TRBJ1-4; 9 bases line up with TRBD1. There are 15 residues in the CDR3. Germline V CDR1 and CDR2: SGDLS, YYNGEE. J gave up 5 bases and V 4 bases, and 6 bases lay outside the gene matches. The CDR3 spells CASSLRDRANEKLFF. CDR3 in DNA: TGTGCCAGCAGCCTGCGGGACAGGGCCAATGAAAAACTGTTTTTT.

This chain connects TRBV7-9 to TRBJ1-1, with TRBD1 as a possible D gene (5 bases). The CDR3 runs 15 residues. CDR1 and CDR2 (germline): SEHNR, FQNEAQ (reference sequence). Trimming shortened V by 1 base and J by 0 bases, and 9 bases separated the two germline ends. The CDR3 sequence is CASSLGRGLNTEAFF. CDR3 DNA sequence: TGTGCCAGCAGCTTAGGGCGGGGACTGAACACTGAAGCTTTCTTT.

The gene calls are TRBV6-1 and TRBJ2-5; a weak D match, TRBD2 (6 bases). The CDR3 is 12 residues long. The germline V gene has CDR1 MNHNS and CDR2 SASEGT. Trimming took off 9 bases at V and 1 base at J, with 9 bases between the two ends. CDR3 in amino acids: CASARGQETQYF. The CDR3, as DNA: TGTGCCAGTGCGCGGGGCCAAGAGACCCAGTACTTC.

Notes on this clone: This CDR3 is also generated by other DNA sequences in the sample. J is TRBJ1-5 and V is TRBV30; TRBD1 is a possible D gene (5 bases). The CDR3 extends over 13 amino acids. Germline values: CDR1 GTSNPN, CDR2 SVGIG (reference sequence). Deletions cut 4 bases from V and 4 bases from J, with 11 bases between. CDR3 nucleotide sequence: TGTGCCTGGAATGGGGGGGGGAATCAGCCCCAGCATTTT. The encoded protein is CAWNGGGNQPQHF. The full variable domain, completed using reference TRBV30 and TRBJ1-5, is SQTIHQWPATLVQPVGSPLSLECTVEGTSNPNLYWYRQAAGRGLQLLFYSVGIGQISSEVPQNLSASRPQDRQFILSSKKLLLSDSGFYLCAWNGGGNQPQHFGDGTRLSIL.

This sequence joins TRBV4-1 and TRBJ1-3, with 10 bases that match TRBD1. CDR1 and CDR2 (germline): MGHRA, YSYEKL. The CDR3 totals 17 residues. J gave up 4 bases and V 4 bases, and 10 bases lay outside the gene matches. The CDR3: CASSRALGQGYGNTIYF. Here the CDR3 DNA reads TGCGCCAGCAGCCGAGCCCTGGGACAGGGGTACGGAAACACCATATATTTT.

CDR3 sequence reads: CASSTTGGFGTEAFF. The CDR3 DNA follows: TGTGCCAGCAGCACAACAGGGGGGTTCGGCACTGAAGCTTTCTTT. The chain uses TRBV7-2 and TRBJ1-1; 8 bases are shared with TRBD1. Germline V CDR1 and CDR2: SGHTA, FQGNSA. V shed 5 bases and J 4 bases; nucleotides not matched to a gene: 9. The CDR3 has 15 residues.